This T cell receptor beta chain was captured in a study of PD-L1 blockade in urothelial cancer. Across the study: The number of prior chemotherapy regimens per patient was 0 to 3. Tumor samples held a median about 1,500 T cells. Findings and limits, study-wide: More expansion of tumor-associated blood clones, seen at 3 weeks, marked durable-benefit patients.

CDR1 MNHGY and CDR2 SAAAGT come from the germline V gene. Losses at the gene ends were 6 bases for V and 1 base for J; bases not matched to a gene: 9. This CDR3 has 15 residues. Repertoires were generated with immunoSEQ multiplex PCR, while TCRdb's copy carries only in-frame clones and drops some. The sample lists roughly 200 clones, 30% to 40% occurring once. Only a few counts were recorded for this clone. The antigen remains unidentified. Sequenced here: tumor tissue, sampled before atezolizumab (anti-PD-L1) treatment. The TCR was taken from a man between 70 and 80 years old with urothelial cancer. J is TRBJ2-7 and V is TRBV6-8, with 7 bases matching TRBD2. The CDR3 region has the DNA TGTGCCAGCAGCATCCCCGGGACTACTTCCTACGAGCAGTACTTC. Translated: CASSIPGTTSYEQYF.